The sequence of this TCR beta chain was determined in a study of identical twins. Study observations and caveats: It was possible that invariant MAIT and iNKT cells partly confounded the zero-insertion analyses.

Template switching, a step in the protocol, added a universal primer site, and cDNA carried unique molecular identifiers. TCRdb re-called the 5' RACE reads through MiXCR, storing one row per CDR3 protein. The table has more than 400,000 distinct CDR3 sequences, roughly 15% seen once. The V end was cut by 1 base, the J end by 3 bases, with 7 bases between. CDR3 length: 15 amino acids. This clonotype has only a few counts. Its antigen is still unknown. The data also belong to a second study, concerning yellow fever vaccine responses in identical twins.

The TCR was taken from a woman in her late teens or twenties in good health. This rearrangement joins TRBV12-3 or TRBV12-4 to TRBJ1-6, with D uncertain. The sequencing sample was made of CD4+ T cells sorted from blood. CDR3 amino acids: CASSLGGIYNSPLHF. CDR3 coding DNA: TGTGCCAGCAGTTTAGGGGGTATCTATAATTCACCCCTCCACTTT.